A single sample gave rise to the 27 T cell receptor beta chains below, sequenced in a study of OX40 agonist ivuxolimab in advanced cancers. The table came from immunoSEQ multiplex PCR; TCRdb's copy has only in-frame clones and leaves some out. The data hold under 80,000 clones, with about 89% observed a single time. The sequencing used CD4+ or CD8+ T cells sorted from blood, collected in a trial of the OX40 agonist ivuxolimab. These TCRs come from an adult with an advanced solid tumor such as melanoma, head and neck, liver or kidney cancer.

The CDR3 bases are TGCGCCAGCAGCCACATCGTGACAGGGGATGTTGAAGCTTTCTTT. This encodes CASSHIVTGDVEAFF. V gene TRBV4-3 combines with J gene TRBJ1-1; 8 nucleotides agree with TRBD1. The ends lost 3 bases at V and 7 bases at J; junction bases unmatched: 10. CDR3 length: 15 residues. Germline CDR1 reads LGHNA; CDR2 reads YSLEER.

The chain carries TRBV7-8 and TRBJ2-2; D is unresolved. Between the trimmed V and J ends, which lost 0 bases and 8 bases, there was a span of 7 bases. CDR3 size: 13 residues. Germline-derived CDR1 and CDR2 are SGHVS and FQNEAQ. Written as DNA, the CDR3 is TGTGCCAGCAGCTTAGCCAGTTCGGGGGAGCTGTTTTTT. The encoded protein is CASSLASSGELFF.

This sequence joins TRBV18 and TRBJ2-7; either TRBD1 or TRBD2 may supply D (5 bases each). V gave up 9 bases and J gave up 2 bases, with 14 bases separating them. Germline V gives CDR1 KGHSH, CDR2 LQKENI. This CDR3 comprises 13 residues. The chain's CDR3 is CASSGTPPYEQYF. CDR3 coding DNA: TGTGCCAGTTCCGGGACCCCACCCTACGAGCAGTACTTC.

The V gene is TRBV9, the J gene TRBJ2-7; TRBD2 agrees at 9 bases. This CDR3 is 14 amino acids long. The junction had 3 bases not matched to a gene; V was cut back by 3 bases and J by 2 bases. Germline V lookup: CDR1 SGDLS, CDR2 YYNGEE. The CDR3 sequence is CASSGSGGAYEQYF. In DNA form, the CDR3 reads TGTGCCAGCAGCGGTAGCGGGGGAGCCTACGAGCAGTACTTC.

This clone was seen more than once but under ten times. V is TRBV10-3 and J is TRBJ2-2; TRBD1 matches at 10 bases. The V and J ends lost 5 bases and 8 bases, in that order; junction bases with no gene match: 8. CDR3 length: 15 amino acids. Germline V gene data show CDR1 as ENHRY and CDR2 as SYGVKD. In DNA form, the CDR3 reads TGTGCCATCAGTAGCCGGGACAGGGGACGAGGGGAGCTGTTTTTT. Protein product: CAISSRDRGRGELFF.

The genes are TRBV5-1 and TRBJ2-7; D is uncertain. CDR3 length equals 12 residues. The germline gives CDR1 SGHRS, CDR2 YFSETQ. Deletions cut 3 bases from V and 2 bases from J, with 6 bases between. CDR3 DNA: TGCGCCAGCAGCTCCGGGCCCTACGAGCAGTACTTC. This sequence encodes CASSSGPYEQYF. Combining the CDR3 with reference TRBV5-1 and TRBJ2-7 gives the whole variable domain KAGVTQTPRYLIKTRGQQVTLSCSPISGHRSVSWYQQTPGQGLQFLFEYFSETQRNKGNFPGRFSGRQFSNSRSEMNVSTLELGDSALYLCASSSGPYEQYFGPGTRLTVT.

This sequence joins TRBV6-1 and TRBJ2-4; D may be TRBD2 (5 bases). In germline, CDR1 is MNHNS, CDR2 SASEGT. V lost 7 bases and J lost 16, with 23 bases in between. CDR3 length: 13 residues. CDR3 nucleotides: TGTGCCAGCAATCCAAATAGAGAATACGGACTCTACTTC. Translated, it gives CASNPNREYGLYF.

The CDR3 sequence is CASSVAPGVEANTF. DNA of the CDR3: TGTGCCAGCAGCGTAGCTCCAGGGGTGGAAGCAAACACCTTC. The chain joins TRBV9 to TRBJ1-2; perhaps TRBD1 as D (6 bases). This CDR3 has 14 amino acids. The germline V gene encodes CDR1 SGDLS and CDR2 YYNGEE. Between the trimmed V and J ends, which lost 0 bases and 12 bases, there was a span of 18 bases. Filled out from reference TRBV9 and TRBJ1-2, the complete variable domain reads DSGVTQTPKHLITATGQRVTLRCSPRSGDLSVYWYQQSLDQGLQFLIQYYNGEERAKGNILERFSAQQFPDLHSELNLSSLELGDSALYFCASSVAPGVEANTFGSGTRLTVV.

The rearrangement joins TRBV11-3 to TRBJ2-1; 7 bases map to TRBD2. J gave up 3 bases and V 5 bases, and 10 bases lay outside the gene matches. CDR1 is SGHNT, CDR2 YENEEA, per germline. CDR3 length: 16 amino acids. CDR3 nucleotides: TGTGCCAGCAGCCTAGGGACTATTGAGGGCTACAATGAGCAGTTCTTC. This sequence encodes CASSLGTIEGYNEQFF. Full variable domain (missing parts from reference TRBV11-3 and TRBJ2-1): EAGVVQSPRYKIIEKKQPVAFWCNPISGHNTLYWYLQNLGQGPELLIRYENEEAVDDSQLPKDRFSAERLKGVDSTLKIQPAELGDSAVYLCASSLGTIEGYNEQFFGPGTRLTVL.

The rearrangement joins TRBV15 to TRBJ1-4, with a tentative D call TRBD1 (5 bases). The germline gives CDR1 LNHNV, CDR2 YYDKDF (reference sequence). Trimming took off 1 base at V and 6 bases at J, with 15 bases between the two ends. This CDR3 has 16 residues. CDR3: CATSRARGSADEKLFF. The CDR3 nucleotides are TGTGCCACCAGCAGAGCAAGGGGATCGGCGGATGAAAAACTGTTTTTT.

The rearrangement joins TRBV30 to TRBJ2-3, with 7 positions matching TRBD2. The CDR3 totals 14 residues. Germline CDR1 reads GTSNPN; CDR2 reads SVGIG (reference sequence). The V segment lost 1 base and the J segment 1 base; nucleotides outside the gene matches: 2. The chain's CDR3 is CAWSGSGGTDTQYF. As DNA, the CDR3 is TGTGCCTGGAGTGGCAGCGGGGGCACAGATACGCAGTATTTT.

J is TRBJ2-2 and V is TRBV7-3; the D is unclear. The CDR3 has 16 amino acids. CDR1 is SGHTA, CDR2 FQGTGA, per germline. V lost 5 bases and J lost 7, with 20 bases in between. The CDR3 sequence is CASSPSMTTLRGELFF. DNA of the CDR3: TGTGCCAGCAGCCCTTCGATGACGACCCTTCGCGGGGAGCTGTTTTTT.

The genes are TRBV15 and TRBJ2-1; the match to TRBD2 covers 10 bases. This CDR3 is 21 amino acids long. V was pared by 0 bases and J by 4 bases, with 18 bases of the junction left unmatched. Germline CDR1 LNHNV, CDR2 YYDKDF (reference sequence). The CDR3 reads CATSRDRLAGATWVPYNEQFF. CDR3 coding DNA: TGTGCCACCAGCAGAGATAGGCTAGCGGGGGCCACCTGGGTTCCATACAATGAGCAGTTCTTC.

The chain carries TRBV5-1 and TRBJ2-6, with TRBD2 identical over 11 bases. The CDR3 has 18 residues. Germline CDR1 and CDR2: SGHRS and YFSETQ. After removal of 4 bases from V and 0 bases from J, the junction contained 6 bases not matched to a gene. The CDR3 is CASSLRLAGSSGANVLTF. In DNA form, the CDR3 reads TGCGCCAGCAGCCTACGACTAGCGGGGAGCTCTGGGGCCAACGTCCTGACTTTC.

The rearrangement links TRBV9 to TRBJ2-5, with TRBD1 as a possible D gene (6 bases). Trimming stripped 4 bases from V and 5 bases from J, with 15 bases between. Looked up from germline, CDR1 is SGDLS and CDR2 is YYNGEE. CDR3 length equals 14 residues. Here the CDR3 reads CASSSSGGRETQYF. The CDR3, as DNA: TGTGCCAGCAGCTCCTCTGGGGGCCGGGAGACCCAGTACTTC. Variable domain in full (rest from reference TRBV9 and TRBJ2-5): DSGVTQTPKHLITATGQRVTLRCSPRSGDLSVYWYQQSLDQGLQFLIQYYNGEERAKGNILERFSAQQFPDLHSELNLSSLELGDSALYFCASSSSGGRETQYFGPGTRLLVL.

The chain uses TRBV6-1 and TRBJ2-7; D gene unclear. CDR1 and CDR2 from the germline V gene are MNHNS and SASEGT. V was trimmed by 2 bases and J by 3 bases, leaving 14 bases between them. The CDR3 is made up of 15 amino acids. The CDR3 spells CASSERRTKVYEQYF. The DNA for the CDR3 is TGTGCCAGCAGTGAACGACGGACGAAGGTCTACGAGCAGTACTTC.

V and J are TRBV19 and TRBJ1-1, with 10 bases lining up with TRBD1. The V segment lost 1 base and the J segment 8 bases; nucleotides outside the gene matches: 7. CDR1 and CDR2 from the germline V gene are LNHDA and SQIVND (reference sequence). This CDR3 has 15 amino acids. The DNA of the CDR3 is TGTGCCAGTAGTATAGTTGGGACAGGGGCCGCCGAAGCTTTCTTT. This encodes CASSIVGTGAAEAFF.

This clone has only one observation. The chain has TRBV7-9 and TRBJ1-1; D is unresolved. The ends were cut back, 2 bases at V and 3 bases at J, with 7 bases in the middle. Germline V gives CDR1 SEHNR, CDR2 FQNEAQ (reference sequence). The CDR3 has 13 residues. In nucleotides, the CDR3 is TGTGCCAGCAGCTTAAACGGGGACACTGAAGCTTTCTTT. Translating it yields CASSLNGDTEAFF.

The chain links TRBV5-4 to TRBJ1-1; weak D call: TRBD1 (5 bases). V shed 1 base and J shed 3 bases, with 16 bases lying between them. CDR3 length: 16 amino acids. Germline loops: CDR1 SGHNT, CDR2 YYREEE (reference sequence). The DNA of the CDR3 is TGTGCCAGCAGCTTGTGGGGCAGGGAGCGTGACACTGAAGCTTTCTTT. Its translation: CASSLWGRERDTEAFF.

This clone was seen a few times. The chain carries TRBV4-3 and TRBJ2-3; D is unclear. The CDR3 is made up of 16 amino acids. Trimming stripped 4 bases from V and 2 bases from J, with 16 bases between. Germline CDR1 and CDR2: LGHNA and YSLEER. The CDR3 DNA is TGCGCCAGCAGCCCAATGATGGGCTCTCCCACAGATACGCAGTATTTT. Translated: CASSPMMGSPTDTQYF.

CDR3 protein: CASSLENANTEAFF. In nucleotides, the CDR3 is TGCGCCAGCAGCCTGGAGAACGCGAACACTGAAGCTTTCTTT. The chain has TRBV5-1 and TRBJ1-1, with D unclear. Trimming took off 4 bases at V and 1 base at J, with 11 bases between the two ends. In germline, CDR1 is SGHRS, CDR2 YFSETQ. The CDR3 covers 14 residues.

The rearrangement joins TRBV5-6 to TRBJ2-5; D unresolved. The ends were cut back, 5 bases at V and 3 bases at J, with 5 bases in the middle. This CDR3 comprises 11 residues. The germline gives CDR1 SGHDT, CDR2 YYEEEE. The CDR3 coding sequence is TGTGCCAGCAGTTTAAAAGAGACCCAGTACTTC. Translation gives CASSLKETQYF.

Of note for this clone: One end of the junction varies from germline; a read error may be responsible. The chain uses TRBV4-1 and TRBJ2-3; TRBD1 might be the D (5 bases). From germline, CDR1 is MGHRA and CDR2 YSYEKL. The CDR3 has 16 amino acids. The CDR3 DNA reads as TGTGCCAGCAGCCCCGGGTCCCCTGGGGCCGCAGATACGCAGTATTTT. Its translation is CASSPGSPGAADTQYF.

The chain has TRBV27 and TRBJ1-6, with D uncertain. The V end lost 0 bases, the J end lost 7 bases, and 16 bases lay between the germline ends. The germline V gene encodes CDR1 MNHEY and CDR2 SMNVEV (reference sequence). The CDR3 is made up of 17 amino acids. The CDR3 sequence: CASSLSHPRTLNSPLHF. The CDR3 DNA sequence: TGTGCCAGCAGTTTATCACACCCACGCACCCTGAATTCACCCCTCCACTTT.

The genes are TRBV15 and TRBJ2-7; the match to TRBD1 covers 8 bases. The V gene's germline CDR1 is LNHNV and CDR2 YYDKDF (reference sequence). The CDR3 length is 14 residues. V was pared by 2 bases and J by 2 bases, with 2 bases of the junction left unmatched. The CDR3 sequence is CATSRRQGTYEQYF. In DNA form, the CDR3 reads TGTGCCACCAGCAGAAGACAGGGGACCTACGAGCAGTACTTC.

The chain links TRBV7-3 to TRBJ1-1; perhaps TRBD1 as D (5 bases). Trimming left V 3 bases short and J 3 bases short, with 17 bases between. CDR1 SGHTA and CDR2 FQGTGA come from the germline V gene. The CDR3 totals 16 residues. For the CDR3, the DNA is TGTGCCAGCAGCTTGTCCGAGGGCCAGGGTGACACTGAAGCTTTCTTT. It translates to CASSLSEGQGDTEAFF.

This chain's CDR3 is CASPSSKGPGELFF. In DNA form, the CDR3 reads TGTGCCAGCCCCTCCTCCAAGGGACCGGGGGAGCTGTTTTTT. The rearrangement joins TRBV6-5 to TRBJ2-2, with D perhaps given as TRBD1 or TRBD2 (5 bases each). V was trimmed by 8 bases and J by 8 bases, leaving 18 bases between them. The CDR3 length is 14 residues. Germline V gene sequence: CDR1 MNHEY, CDR2 SVGAGI.